Listed below are T cell receptor beta chains from one sample, sequenced in a study of early T cells in non-severe SARS-CoV-2 infection. TCRdb fed the 5' RACE reads into MiXCR, producing one record per CDR3 protein. Of under 85,000 distinct CDR3 sequences in the sample, 5% were seen once. Sequenced material: whole blood, taken at baseline. These TCRs come from an adult who was a healthcare worker with PCR-confirmed SARS-CoV-2 infection or an uninfected control (not recorded which). CDR3s include the opening cysteine and the closing phenylalanine or tryptophan. A D gene is named only where the DNA matches it firmly. Size is omitted from some rows. Given values are once, few, many or a class for expanded clones.

size,V,J,D,CDR3,DNA
few,TRBV6-4,TRBJ2-3,NA,CASSTERVPTDTQYF,TGTGCCAGCAGTACCGAGCGGGTCCCCACAGATACGCAGTATTTT
many,TRBV10-2,TRBJ1-1,TRBD1,CASSPNRGWDTEAFF,TGCGCCAGCAGCCCCAACAGGGGATGGGACACTGAAGCTTTCTTT
few,TRBV4-1,TRBJ1-2,NA,CASSQDLGYGYTF,TGCGCCAGCAGCCAAGATCTGGGATATGGCTACACCTTC
NA,TRBV7-7,TRBJ2-7,NA,CASSSSPGLREQYF,TGTGCCAGCAGCTCCTCACCAGGCTTGCGCGAGCAGTACTTC
NA,TRBV9,TRBJ1-2,NA,CASSTGPAYGYTF,TGTGCCAGCAGCACCGGCCCCGCCTATGGCTACACCTTC
NA,TRBV18,TRBJ1-1,NA,CASSPQRDTEAFF,TGTGCCAGCTCACCACAAAGGGACACTGAAGCTTTCTTT
many,TRBV30,TRBJ2-3,NA,CAWSVRITDTQYF,TGTGCCTGGAGTGTACGGATCACAGATACGCAGTATTTT
many,TRBV3-1,TRBJ1-4,NA,CASSQDMTRFF,TGTGCCAGCAGCCAAGATATGACGAGATTTTTT
NA,TRBV6-2/TRBV6-3,TRBJ2-7,NA,CASSYGALYEQYF,TGTGCCAGCAGTTACGGAGCTCTGTACGAGCAGTACTTC
few,TRBV12-3/TRBV12-4,TRBJ2-3,NA,CASSLLSTDTQYF,TGTGCCAGCAGTTTGTTATCCACAGATACGCAGTATTTT
many,TRBV7-8,TRBJ2-1,TRBD2,CASSLPAGLSNEQFF,TGTGCCAGCAGCTTGCCAGCGGGACTATCAAATGAGCAGTTCTTC
NA,TRBV28,TRBJ2-1,NA,CASSPTGEQFF,TGTGCCAGCAGTCCGACAGGTGAGCAGTTCTTC
NA,TRBV28,TRBJ2-5,NA,CASSLWAAGEMIETQYF,TGTGCCAGCAGTTTATGGGCGGCAGGAGAAATGATAGAGACCCAGTACTTC
many,TRBV11-2,TRBJ1-1,NA,CASSFPPENTEAFF,TGTGCCAGCAGCTTCCCCCCGGAGAACACTGAAGCTTTCTTT
NA,TRBV6-1,TRBJ2-5,NA,CASRQETQYF,TGTGCCAGCAGACAAGAGACCCAGTACTTC
few,TRBV6-5,TRBJ2-7,TRBD2,CASSYPGRVSYEQYF,TGTGCCAGCAGTTACCCGGGGAGGGTTTCCTACGAGCAGTACTTC
NA,TRBV20-1,TRBJ2-1,NA,CSARERDKSFSYNEQFF,TGCAGTGCTAGAGAGCGGGACAAATCTTTCTCCTACAATGAGCAGTTCTTC
many,TRBV11-3,TRBJ2-3,NA,CASSALLSDTQYF,TGTGCCAGCAGCGCCCTCCTTTCAGATACGCAGTATTTT
many,TRBV5-8,TRBJ2-1,TRBD1,CASSFAGQDIYNEQFF,TGTGCCAGCAGCTTTGCCGGACAGGATATCTACAATGAGCAGTTCTTC
few,TRBV7-2,TRBJ1-1,TRBD1,CASSSTRGPNTEAFF,TGTGCCAGCAGCTCAACCAGGGGGCCGAACACTGAAGCTTTCTTT
medium-sized,TRBV7-9,TRBJ1-6,TRBD1,CASSLGTATYNSPLHF,TGTGCCAGCAGCCTGGGGACAGCGACCTATAATTCACCCCTCCACTTT
many,TRBV12-3/TRBV12-4,TRBJ1-5,NA,CASSFSVYQPQHF,TGTGCCAGCAGTTTCTCGGTATATCAGCCCCAGCATTTT
many,TRBV19,TRBJ2-1,NA,CASDRGGLAYNEQFF,TGTGCCAGCGACAGAGGGGGTTTAGCGTACAATGAGCAGTTCTTC
NA,TRBV20-1,TRBJ2-3,TRBD2,CSAGLAGTDTQYF,TGCAGTGCCGGACTAGCGGGCACAGATACGCAGTATTTT
few,TRBV7-8,TRBJ2-7,TRBD2,CASSTPLGAGGLSREQYF,TGTGCCAGCAGCACACCCCTGGGGGCGGGAGGGCTATCGCGCGAGCAGTACTTC
few,TRBV5-1,TRBJ1-5,NA,CASSLAGGPLQPQHF,TGCGCCAGCAGCTTGGCCGGAGGGCCCCTTCAGCCCCAGCATTTT
few,TRBV20-1,TRBJ2-7,NA,CSARGDGHYEQYF,TGCAGTGCTAGGGGTGACGGCCACTACGAGCAGTACTTC
few,TRBV5-1,TRBJ2-7,TRBD1,CASSLTGTGTYEQYF,TGCGCCAGCAGCTTAACCGGGACAGGGACCTACGAGCAGTACTTC
many,TRBV12-3/TRBV12-4,TRBJ2-1,NA,CASFSGHRVENEQFF,TGTGCCAGCTTCTCGGGGCACAGGGTTGAGAATGAGCAGTTCTTC
many,TRBV7-2,TRBJ1-1,NA,CASSLDPGGTEAFF,TGTGCCAGCAGCTTAGATCCGGGGGGCACTGAAGCTTTCTTT
NA,TRBV5-5,TRBJ2-1,NA,CASSLVGVEQFF,TGTGCCAGCAGCTTGGTAGGGGTTGAGCAGTTCTTC
many,TRBV4-1,TRBJ1-5,NA,CASSQEGSGNQPQHF,TGCGCCAGCAGCCAGGAGGGAAGCGGCAATCAGCCCCAGCATTTT
many,TRBV20-1,TRBJ2-7,NA,CSARDQALAGRSSYEQYF,TGCAGTGCTAGAGATCAAGCGTTGGCAGGGCGAAGCTCCTACGAGCAGTACTTC
few,TRBV29-1,TRBJ1-1,TRBD1,CSVGTGDHTEAFF,TGCAGCGTTGGCACAGGGGATCACACTGAAGCTTTCTTT
many,TRBV12-3/TRBV12-4,TRBJ1-3,NA,CASSLVGTGNTIYF,TGTGCCAGCAGTTTAGTAGGGACAGGAAACACCATATATTTT
many,TRBV7-6,TRBJ2-1,TRBD2,CASSLRPSGYNEQFF,TGTGCCAGCAGCTTACGGCCTAGCGGGTACAATGAGCAGTTCTTC
few,TRBV11-2,TRBJ2-1,TRBD2,CASTTKSGTSGYNEQFF,TGTGCCAGCACCACTAAGTCCGGGACTAGCGGTTACAATGAGCAGTTCTTC
many,TRBV20-1,TRBJ1-5,NA,CSARDSGPQHF,TGCAGTGCTAGAGATAGTGGGCCCCAGCATTTT
many,TRBV2,TRBJ2-1,TRBD1,CASSARTGDYNEQFF,TGTGCCAGCAGTGCCCGGACAGGGGACTACAATGAGCAGTTCTTC
NA,TRBV4-1,TRBJ2-4,TRBD2,CASSIGRAFGNIQYF,TGCGCCAGCAGCATTGGGAGGGCTTTCGGAAACATTCAGTACTTC
many,TRBV20-1,TRBJ1-1,NA,CSARPDDRNTEAFF,TGCAGTGCCAGACCAGACGACAGGAACACTGAAGCTTTCTTT
few,TRBV12-3/TRBV12-4,TRBJ2-1,TRBD2,CASSLSGRAGNEQFF,TGTGCCAGCAGTTTAAGTGGGAGGGCGGGGAATGAGCAGTTCTTC
NA,TRBV7-9,TRBJ2-5,TRBD2,CASGRIAGRETQYF,TGTGCCAGCGGCCGGATAGCGGGGCGAGAGACCCAGTACTTC
many,TRBV20-1,TRBJ2-1,TRBD2,CSAQGAGGKFYNEQFF,TGCAGTGCTCAAGGGGCGGGAGGGAAGTTCTACAATGAGCAGTTCTTC
many,TRBV7-8,TRBJ1-1,TRBD1,CASSYLQTGMGTEAFF,TGTGCCAGCAGCTACCTTCAGACAGGGATGGGCACTGAAGCTTTCTTT
many,TRBV3-1,TRBJ1-2,TRBD1,CASSQQGGRNGYTF,TGTGCCAGCAGCCAACAGGGGGGGAGAAATGGCTACACCTTC
NA,TRBV20-1,TRBJ2-3,NA,CSARLSHTDTQYF,TGCAGTGCTAGGTTGAGCCACACAGATACGCAGTATTTT